This section outlines one TCR beta chain sequence together with its context. The entry originates in a study of blood T cell repertoires in COVID-19. Study-wide background: The analysed material was cDNA or gDNA that came from T cells, B-cell-depleted T cells, or PBMCs.

Clinical history reported by participants formed the basis on which cohorts were assigned. Source study methods: Estimation of nucleated cell counts was performed using reference gene primer amplification. Sequencing was performed with immunoSEQ multiplex PCR; in TCRdb, only in-frame clones are kept and a portion is missing. The D gene and trimming were derived from the DNA, and the V and J assignments and clone size from that table. The sample holds almost 400,000 clones; approximately 90% are singletons and the top ten take over 0.9%. The junction had 7 bases not matched to a gene; V was cut back by 5 bases and J by 4 bases. Germline loops: CDR1 GTSNPN, CDR2 SVGIG (reference sequence). The CDR3 length is 14 residues.

The receptor's source is a woman in her thirties with acute COVID-19. The genes are TRBV30 and TRBJ2-3; TRBD2 aligns across 9 bases. The sequenced material came from PBMCs or T cells enriched from blood (not recorded which). CDR3 in DNA: TGTGCCTGGGGCACTAGCGGGTTCGCAGATACGCAGTATTTT. Translation: CAWGTSGFADTQYF. Full variable domain (missing parts from reference TRBV30 and TRBJ2-3): SQTIHQWPATLVQPVGSPLSLECTVEGTSNPNLYWYRQAAGRGLQLLFYSVGIGQISSEVPQNLSASRPQDRQFILSSKKLLLSDSGFYLCAWGTSGFADTQYFGPGTRLTVL.